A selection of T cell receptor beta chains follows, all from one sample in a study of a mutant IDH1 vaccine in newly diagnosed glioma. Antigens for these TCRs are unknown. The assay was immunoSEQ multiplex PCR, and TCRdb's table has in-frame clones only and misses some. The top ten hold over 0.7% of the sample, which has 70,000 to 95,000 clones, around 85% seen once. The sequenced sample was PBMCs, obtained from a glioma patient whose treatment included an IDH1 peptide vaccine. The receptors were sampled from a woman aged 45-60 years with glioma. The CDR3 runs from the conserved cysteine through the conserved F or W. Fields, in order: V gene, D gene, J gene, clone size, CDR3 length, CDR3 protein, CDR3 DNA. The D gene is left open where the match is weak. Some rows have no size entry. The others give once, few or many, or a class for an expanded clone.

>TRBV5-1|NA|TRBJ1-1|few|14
CASSSDGANREAFF
TGCGCCAGCAGCTCGGACGGGGCGAACCGTGAAGCTTTCTTT
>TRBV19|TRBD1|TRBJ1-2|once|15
CASSPGTGKIYGYTF
TGTGCCAGTAGTCCCGGGACAGGGAAGATTTATGGCTACACCTTC
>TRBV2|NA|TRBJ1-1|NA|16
CASSVGGIQGNTEAFF
TGTGCCAGCAGTGTAGGGGGAATACAGGGTAACACTGAAGCTTTCTTT
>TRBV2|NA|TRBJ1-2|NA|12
CASSRGPYGYTF
TGTGCCAGCAGTCGGGGACCCTATGGCTACACCTTC
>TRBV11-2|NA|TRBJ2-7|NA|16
CASSPYPSRVTYEQYF
TGTGCCAGCTCACCCTACCCCAGCAGGGTGACCTACGAGCAGTACTTC
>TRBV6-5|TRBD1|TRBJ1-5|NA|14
CASKNRQGNQPQHF
TGTGCCAGCAAAAACAGACAGGGAAATCAGCCCCAGCATTTT
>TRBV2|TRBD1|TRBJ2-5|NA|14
CASRWTGGWETQYF
TGTGCCAGCCGCTGGACAGGGGGCTGGGAGACCCAGTACTTC
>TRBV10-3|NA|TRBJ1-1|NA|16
CAISESIQGLNTEAFF
TGTGCCATCAGTGAGTCGATACAGGGCCTAAACACTGAAGCTTTCTTT
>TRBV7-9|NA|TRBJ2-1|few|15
CASSLGGVQNNEQFF
TGTGCCAGCAGCTTAGGTGGTGTCCAGAACAATGAGCAGTTCTTC
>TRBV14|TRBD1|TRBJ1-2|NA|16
CASSQKDRGANYGYTF
TGTGCCAGCAGCCAAAAAGACAGGGGGGCTAACTATGGCTACACCTTC
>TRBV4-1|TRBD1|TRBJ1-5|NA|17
CASSQTTGTGDFEPQHF
TGCGCCAGCAGCCAAACTACCGGGACAGGGGATTTTGAGCCCCAGCATTTT
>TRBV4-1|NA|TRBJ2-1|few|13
CASSHWGVVEQFF
TGCGCCAGCAGCCATTGGGGGGTGGTTGAGCAGTTCTTC
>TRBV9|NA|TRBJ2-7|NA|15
CASSLGVGMTYEQYF
TGTGCCAGCAGCCTAGGAGTAGGGATGACCTACGAGCAGTACTTC
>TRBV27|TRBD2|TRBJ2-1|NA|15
CASSNGLAGYNEQFF
TGTGCCAGCAGTAACGGACTAGCGGGTTACAATGAGCAGTTCTTC
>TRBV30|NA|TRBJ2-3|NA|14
CAWSVGLARHTQYF
TGTGCCTGGAGTGTTGGGCTAGCGAGGCATACGCAGTATTTT
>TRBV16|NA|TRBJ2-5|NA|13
CASSPFGKETQYF
TGTGCCAGCAGCCCCTTCGGGAAAGAGACCCAGTACTTC